What follows are 14 T cell receptor beta chains derived from one specimen sequenced in a study of a mutant IDH1 vaccine in newly diagnosed glioma. TCRdb's copy holds only in-frame clones and misses some; the assay was immunoSEQ multiplex PCR. The table has 30,000 to 40,000 clones, 80% to 85% seen once. These receptors have no known antigen. As to time point: week 11, during vaccination. In every dose of vaccine, 300 ug of mutant IDH1 20-mer peptide was given alongside topical imiquimod. Specimen: PBMCs, collected from a glioma patient whose treatment included an IDH1 peptide vaccine. The receptors here all came from a man in his forties or fifties with glioma.

V is TRBV4-2 and J is TRBJ2-5; D remains unclear. V was cut by 0 bases and J by 0 bases, with 8 bases left in between. CDR3 size: 15 residues. Looked up from germline, CDR1 is LGHNA and CDR2 is YNFKEQ. The CDR3 loop reads CASSQDTLYQETQYF. As DNA, the CDR3 is TGTGCCAGCAGCCAAGATACTCTGTACCAAGAGACCCAGTACTTC.

This clone was detected only a few times. The chain uses TRBV6-1 and TRBJ1-5; D is perhaps TRBD1 (5 bases). This CDR3 comprises 15 residues. Germline V gene lookup returns CDR1 MNHNS and CDR2 SASEGT. V lost 6 bases to trimming and J lost 4 bases, with 16 bases between them. Here the CDR3 DNA reads TGTGCCAGCAGGAGGGATAGGACAAATAATCAGCCCCAGCATTTT. Its protein product is CASRRDRTNNQPQHF.

J is TRBJ2-5 and V is TRBV13; TRBD2 is a possible D gene (5 bases). The V and J ends lost 2 bases and 0 bases respectively, with 10 bases between them. The CDR3 is 15 amino acids. Germline assignment: CDR1 PRHDT and CDR2 FYEKMQ (reference sequence). This CDR3 reads CASSLPPGNQETQYF. The CDR3 DNA sequence: TGTGCCAGCAGCTTACCCCCCGGGAACCAAGAGACCCAGTACTTC.

The table lists this clone with a count of one. The chain couples TRBV6-6 to TRBJ2-7; a possible D gene is TRBD1 (5 bases). V was clipped by 2 bases and J by 1 base, with 12 bases between them. In germline, CDR1 is MNHNY, CDR2 SVGAGI (reference sequence). This CDR3 comprises 15 residues. CDR3 sequence: CASSYRGEISYEQYF. The CDR3 region has the DNA TGTGCCAGCAGTTACAGGGGCGAAATTTCCTACGAGCAGTACTTC.

The chain couples TRBV5-4 to TRBJ2-1; D possibly corresponds to TRBD2 (5 bases). The CDR3 extends over 15 amino acids. The germline V and J ends were trimmed by 5 bases and 1 base, with 13 bases remaining between them. Germline V lookup: CDR1 SGHNT, CDR2 YYREEE (reference sequence). The CDR3 protein is CASRDDWTSYNEQFF. The CDR3 DNA is TGTGCCAGCAGGGACGACTGGACTTCCTACAATGAGCAGTTCTTC.

The chain links TRBV29-1 to TRBJ1-1; 7 positions match TRBD1. CDR3 size: 13 residues. Per germline, CDR1 SQVTM and CDR2 ANQGSEA. The V gene end was trimmed by 4 bases and the J gene end by 6 bases; junction bases not matched to a gene: 8. The CDR3 loop is CSVGGGVIPEAFF. CDR3 bases: TGCAGCGTTGGAGGGGGCGTGATTCCTGAAGCTTTCTTT.

In its sample, this clone was seen once. The genes are TRBV2 and TRBJ1-2; TRBD1 matches at 10 bases. Germline-derived CDR1 and CDR2 are SNHLY and FYNNEI. The CDR3 is made up of 14 amino acids. With V trimmed by 4 bases and J by 4 bases, 3 bases remained unmatched. Written as DNA, the CDR3 is TGTGCCAGCAGTGTCGGGACAGGGGCCTATGGCTACACCTTC. Amino acid sequence: CASSVGTGAYGYTF.

The V and J genes are TRBV6-5 and TRBJ2-7; TRBD1 matches 8 bases. Per germline, CDR1 MNHEY and CDR2 SVGAGI. J lost 2 bases, V lost 6 bases, and 9 bases had no gene match. This CDR3 spans 15 amino acids. The CDR3 DNA follows: TGTGCCAGCAGGCCGCGACAGGGGCTAACCTACGAGCAGTACTTC. Translating gives CASRPRQGLTYEQYF.

The chain links TRBV5-1 to TRBJ2-7; D is undetermined. The V gene's germline CDR1 is SGHRS and CDR2 YFSETQ. This CDR3 spans 14 amino acids. Trimming took off 0 bases at V and 3 bases at J, with 10 bases between the two ends. CDR3 nucleotides: TGCGCCAGCAGCTTGGACCGGGCCCGCTACGAGCAGTACTTC. It specifies CASSLDRARYEQYF.

Here the CDR3 DNA reads TGTGCCAGCTCACCACTTGGGGCGGGACGCACAGATACGCAGTATTTT. This encodes CASSPLGAGRTDTQYF. The chain links TRBV18 to TRBJ2-3; a weak D match, TRBD2 (6 bases). V gave up 1 base and J gave up 1 base, with 12 bases separating them. CDR1 and CDR2 from the germline V gene are KGHSH and LQKENI. The CDR3 is made up of 16 amino acids.

J is TRBJ2-3 and V is TRBV6-6, with unresolved D. Germline values: CDR1 MNHNY, CDR2 SVGAGI (reference sequence). The CDR3 has 12 residues. The V and J ends lost 9 bases and 8 bases respectively, with 15 bases between them. This chain's CDR3 is CASEDGSSTQYF. CDR3 DNA: TGTGCCAGTGAGGACGGCAGCAGTACGCAGTATTTT.

J is TRBJ2-2 and V is TRBV6-6, with D tentatively TRBD2 (5 bases). From germline, CDR1 is MNHNY and CDR2 SVGAGI (reference sequence). The germline V and J ends were trimmed by 7 bases and 2 bases, with 14 bases remaining between them. The CDR3 is made up of 15 amino acids. The CDR3 nucleotides read TGTGCCAGCAACCCGAGGGCCGCTAACACCGGGGAGCTGTTTTTT. Protein: CASNPRAANTGELFF.

The chain recombines TRBV18 with TRBJ1-1; 11 positions match TRBD1. The germline CDR1 and CDR2 sequences are KGHSH and LQKENI. With V trimmed by 4 bases and J by 1 base, 2 bases remained unmatched. The CDR3 consists of 15 residues. The CDR3 DNA sequence: TGTGCCAGCTCACGAGGGACAGGGGGGAACACTGAAGCTTTCTTT. Amino acid sequence: CASSRGTGGNTEAFF.

The J gene is TRBJ2-1, the V gene TRBV27; TRBD2 is a possible D gene (5 bases). Trimming took off 8 bases at V and 4 bases at J, with 18 bases between the two ends. The CDR3 loop spans 15 amino acids. CDR1 and CDR2 (germline): MNHEY, SMNVEV (reference sequence). CDR3 sequence (DNA): TGTGCCAGCTGGAGGACTTCCCCTGGATACAATGAGCAGTTCTTC. Translating gives CASWRTSPGYNEQFF.